These T cell receptor beta chains were read from a single sample in a study of blood T cell repertoires in COVID-19. Clones were read by immunoSEQ multiplex PCR, and TCRdb kept only the in-frame ones, dropping some. The table has over 300,000 clones, roughly 90% seen once. The sample was peripheral blood. The receptors here all came from a man between 35 and 55 years old with acute or convalescent COVID-19. Each CDR3 is given with its conserved first and last residue. Fields, in order: CDR3 DNA, CDR3 protein, clone size, V gene, D gene, J gene. A D gene is named only where the DNA matches it firmly. The listing skips clone size in some rows; elsewhere it reads once, few, many or a size class.

CDR3 DNA: TGTGCCAGCAGCTTGGTGACAGCCGGGGAGCTGTTTTTT
CDR3 protein: CASSLVTAGELFF
clone size: NA
V gene: TRBV5-6
D gene: NA
J gene: TRBJ2-2

CDR3 DNA: TGCGCCAGCAGCTTGCGCGGGACTCTGATCGAAAAACTGTTTTTT
CDR3 protein: CASSLRGTLIEKLFF
clone size: once
V gene: TRBV5-1
D gene: NA
J gene: TRBJ1-4

CDR3 DNA: TGTGCCAGCAGCTTCCAGGGGGGTAACTATGGCTACACCTTC
CDR3 protein: CASSFQGGNYGYTF
clone size: NA
V gene: TRBV5-4
D gene: TRBD1
J gene: TRBJ1-2

CDR3 DNA: TGTGCCAGCAGTCGTCTCCTAGGTTCGGGGGCCAACGTCCTGACTTTC
CDR3 protein: CASSRLLGSGANVLTF
clone size: NA
V gene: TRBV5-6
D gene: NA
J gene: TRBJ2-6

CDR3 DNA: TGCGCCAGCTCCGGGACACATAGGGGTGAGCAGTTCTTC
CDR3 protein: CASSGTHRGEQFF
clone size: NA
V gene: TRBV5-1
D gene: NA
J gene: TRBJ2-1

CDR3 DNA: TGCAGCGTCAGACCGTTAGACAGCCAAGAGACCCAGTACTTC
CDR3 protein: CSVRPLDSQETQYF
clone size: NA
V gene: TRBV29-1
D gene: NA
J gene: TRBJ2-5

CDR3 DNA: TGTGCCAGCAGCTCCGGGACTAGAGGTACAGATACGCAGTATTTT
CDR3 protein: CASSSGTRGTDTQYF
clone size: NA
V gene: TRBV11-3
D gene: TRBD2
J gene: TRBJ2-3

CDR3 DNA: TGTGCCAGCAGGACCGGACTAGCGGGGGGGGAAGAGACCCAGTACTTC
CDR3 protein: CASRTGLAGGEETQYF
clone size: NA
V gene: TRBV5-4
D gene: TRBD2
J gene: TRBJ2-5

CDR3 DNA: TGTGCCAGCAGCTTAATTCCCGGAGAGACCCAGTACTTC
CDR3 protein: CASSLIPGETQYF
clone size: few
V gene: TRBV7-3
D gene: NA
J gene: TRBJ2-5

CDR3 DNA: TGTGCCAGCAGCCCGAGAACAGGGGTACGTGACACCGGGGAGCTGTTTTTT
CDR3 protein: CASSPRTGVRDTGELFF
clone size: NA
V gene: TRBV9
D gene: TRBD1
J gene: TRBJ2-2

CDR3 DNA: TGTGCCAGCAGCCCTCTGACAGGGCGTGAAAAACTGTTTTTT
CDR3 protein: CASSPLTGREKLFF
clone size: NA
V gene: TRBV7-9
D gene: TRBD1
J gene: TRBJ1-4

CDR3 DNA: TGTGCCAGCAGCTTAGGATCCCTGGACAGGGGCTATGGCTACACCTTC
CDR3 protein: CASSLGSLDRGYGYTF
clone size: NA
V gene: TRBV7-9
D gene: TRBD1
J gene: TRBJ1-2

CDR3 DNA: TGTGCCAGTAGTACTAAGGACAGGGGAGTCTCCAATCAGCCCCAGCATTTT
CDR3 protein: CASSTKDRGVSNQPQHF
clone size: NA
V gene: TRBV19
D gene: TRBD1
J gene: TRBJ1-5

CDR3 DNA: TGTGCCAGCACGCGACAGGATAATTCACCCCTCCACTTT
CDR3 protein: CASTRQDNSPLHF
clone size: NA
V gene: TRBV6-5
D gene: NA
J gene: TRBJ1-6

CDR3 DNA: TGTGCCAGCAGTCAGGGGACTAGCGTGAGTTGGAATGAGCAGTTCTTC
CDR3 protein: CASSQGTSVSWNEQFF
clone size: NA
V gene: TRBV28
D gene: TRBD2
J gene: TRBJ2-1

CDR3 DNA: TGTGCCAGCAGAACCGGGACTAGCGGAAGTTACAATGAGCAGTTCTTC
CDR3 protein: CASRTGTSGSYNEQFF
clone size: NA
V gene: TRBV5-4
D gene: TRBD2
J gene: TRBJ2-1

CDR3 DNA: TGCGCCAGCAGCCAAGGTCCCAGGGGCAGCTCAGATACGCAGTATTTT
CDR3 protein: CASSQGPRGSSDTQYF
clone size: NA
V gene: TRBV4-1
D gene: NA
J gene: TRBJ2-3

CDR3 DNA: TGTGCCAGCACCTCAGGGGGGAACTCTAGGGGTTTGTACTTC
CDR3 protein: CASTSGGNSRGLYF
clone size: once
V gene: TRBV7-2
D gene: NA
J gene: TRBJ2-5

CDR3 DNA: TGTGCCAGCAGCAAGGCCAGGGTATACGAGCAGTACTTC
CDR3 protein: CASSKARVYEQYF
clone size: NA
V gene: TRBV21-1
D gene: NA
J gene: TRBJ2-7

CDR3 DNA: TGTGCCAGCAGTTTAGCGGGGAGGCGCTCCTATAATTCACCCCTCCACTTT
CDR3 protein: CASSLAGRRSYNSPLHF
clone size: NA
V gene: TRBV27
D gene: NA
J gene: TRBJ1-6

CDR3 DNA: TGTGCCAGCAGCTTCGCCCTGACAGGGTTTAATTCACCCCTCCACTTT
CDR3 protein: CASSFALTGFNSPLHF
clone size: NA
V gene: TRBV7-9
D gene: TRBD1
J gene: TRBJ1-6

CDR3 DNA: TGTGCCAGCAGCTTAACAGCAAACGAGCAGTACTTC
CDR3 protein: CASSLTANEQYF
clone size: NA
V gene: TRBV5-4
D gene: NA
J gene: TRBJ2-7

CDR3 DNA: TGCAGCGTTTTGGGTACTAGCGGGATCAATGAGCAGTTCTTC
CDR3 protein: CSVLGTSGINEQFF
clone size: NA
V gene: TRBV29-1
D gene: TRBD2
J gene: TRBJ2-1

CDR3 DNA: TGTGCCATCACATCGGGCAGGGGGCCTCAAGAGACCCAGTACTTC
CDR3 protein: CAITSGRGPQETQYF
clone size: NA
V gene: TRBV10-3
D gene: TRBD1
J gene: TRBJ2-5

CDR3 DNA: TGTGCCAGTAGTATCGGATTTGTGGGACAACAAAATAACCGCTATGGCTACACCTTC
CDR3 protein: CASSIGFVGQQNNRYGYTF
clone size: once
V gene: TRBV19
D gene: NA
J gene: TRBJ1-2

CDR3 DNA: TGTGCCAGCAGCGATGACAGGGAACTCTACGAGCAGTACTTC
CDR3 protein: CASSDDRELYEQYF
clone size: NA
V gene: TRBV28
D gene: TRBD1
J gene: TRBJ2-7

CDR3 DNA: TGCGCCAGCAGCCCAATTGACAGGGGATTGAGGAATGAGCAGTTCTTC
CDR3 protein: CASSPIDRGLRNEQFF
clone size: NA
V gene: TRBV5-1
D gene: TRBD1
J gene: TRBJ2-1

CDR3 DNA: TGCGCCAGCAGCCAAGCAAAAATGAACACTGAAGCTTTCTTT
CDR3 protein: CASSQAKMNTEAFF
clone size: NA
V gene: TRBV4-1
D gene: NA
J gene: TRBJ1-1

CDR3 DNA: TGCGCCAGCAGCTCAGGGACAGCTGATCAGCCCCAGCATTTT
CDR3 protein: CASSSGTADQPQHF
clone size: NA
V gene: TRBV5-1
D gene: TRBD1
J gene: TRBJ1-5

CDR3 DNA: TGTGCCAGCAGCGTAGGCATAAGGACAGGGGGCTTTACGTACGGCTACACCTTC
CDR3 protein: CASSVGIRTGGFTYGYTF
clone size: NA
V gene: TRBV9
D gene: TRBD1
J gene: TRBJ1-2

CDR3 DNA: TGTGCCAGCAGCCCCGCTGGCGGAGAGACCCAGTACTTC
CDR3 protein: CASSPAGGETQYF
clone size: NA
V gene: TRBV11-3
D gene: NA
J gene: TRBJ2-5